This TCR beta chain was obtained from a study of blood T cell repertoires in COVID-19. This CDR3 is built from 15 residues. Germline V gives CDR1 SGHAT, CDR2 FQDESV (reference sequence). V gave up 0 bases and J gave up 3 bases, with 9 bases separating them. Clones were sequenced by immunoSEQ multiplex PCR, and TCRdb holds only the in-frame ones, with some missing. The repertoire includes approximately 380,000 clones, around 85% of them detected once, and around 3.4% sits in the top ten. The sample taken for sequencing was peripheral blood. This clonotype was obtained from a woman under 30 with acute or convalescent COVID-19. The genes are TRBV11-1 and TRBJ2-1, with D perhaps TRBD2 (5 bases). The CDR3 here is CASSLAGADYNEQFF. CDR3 sequence (DNA): TGTGCCAGCAGCTTAGCGGGAGCGGACTACAATGAGCAGTTCTTC. The whole variable domain, filled in from reference TRBV11-1 and TRBJ2-1, reads EAEVAQSPRYKITEKSQAVAFWCDPISGHATLYWYRQILGQGPELLVQFQDESVVDDSQLPKDRFSAERLKGVDSTLKIQPAELGDSAMYLCASSLAGADYNEQFFGPGTRLTVL.